The entry below gives a single T cell receptor beta chain sequence along with its context. Its target is not known. Healthy Caucasians provided all donations. These data come from a study of identical twins. Study outcomes and limitations: The study found weaker excess twin sharing in beta out-of-frame sequences. Among out-of-frame alpha sequences shared by twins, low generation probability occurred in excess.

Trimming removed 1 base from V and 4 bases from J, with 11 bases in between. Germline V gene lookup returns CDR1 SGHDT and CDR2 YYEEEE. The CDR3 has 14 residues. TCRdb recomputed calls from the 5' RACE reads with MiXCR, one row per CDR3 protein. The sample includes some 270,000 distinct CDR3 sequences, roughly 8.7% seen only once; the top ten take roughly 3%. The data also belong to a second study, concerning yellow fever vaccine responses in identical twins. That study adds: Twin vaccine T cell responses reportedly seemed partly convergent, partly personalized.

The material sequenced was CD8+ T cells sorted from blood. This receptor was identified in a woman between 18 and 30 years old in good health. V and J are TRBV5-6 and TRBJ1-2; D gene ambiguous. This chain's CDR3 is CASSLSQEIYGYTF. DNA of the CDR3: TGTGCCAGCAGCTTGAGTCAGGAAATCTATGGCTACACCTTC.